This T cell receptor (beta chain) emerged from a study of OX40 agonist ivuxolimab in advanced cancers. CDR1 and CDR2 from the germline V gene are SGHTA and FQGNSA. The CDR3 length is 15 residues. V lost 3 bases to trimming and J lost 5 bases, with 14 bases between them. Sequenced by immunoSEQ multiplex PCR; TCRdb stores in-frame clones only, minus some. Of tens of thousands of clones in the sample, around four fifths were seen once. V usage is TRBV7-2 and J usage is TRBJ1-5, with a possible D match to TRBD1 (6 bases). The sequences come from CD4+ or CD8+ T cells sorted from blood, collected in a trial of the OX40 agonist ivuxolimab. The receptor comes from an adult with an advanced solid tumor such as melanoma, head and neck, liver or kidney cancer. This chain's CDR3 is CASSFTGRKDQPQHF. In nucleotides, the CDR3 is TGTGCCAGCAGCTTCACAGGGAGAAAGGATCAGCCCCAGCATTTT.